This T cell receptor beta chain was profiled in a study of blood T cell repertoires in COVID-19. Background on the study: The United States, Italy and Spain provided the acute and convalescent COVID-19 samples. PBMCs, B-cell-depleted T cells, or T cells were the source of the cDNA or gDNA that made up the material.

Trimming took 3 bases from V and 0 from J; bases not matched to a gene: 5. The length of the CDR3 is 16 residues. CDR1 SGHTA and CDR2 FQGNSA come from the germline V gene. Authors' data handling: Nucleated cell counts were estimated from reference gene primer amplification. Using immunoSEQ multiplex PCR, the repertoire was profiled, and TCRdb retains in-frame clones only, with some absent. V and J calls and clone size are copied from that table; D and trimming were computed from the DNA. Of 200,000 to 300,000 clones in the sample, roughly 86% are singletons; the top ten hold around 1.6%. The sample comprised peripheral blood. The V gene is TRBV7-2, the J gene TRBJ1-5; 7 nucleotides line up with TRBD1. This TCR was recovered from a woman aged 55-75 years who had recovered from COVID-19. The CDR3: CASSLAGGYSNQPQHF. The CDR3 DNA is TGTGCCAGCAGCTTGGCAGGGGGTTATAGCAATCAGCCCCAGCATTTT.